This TCR beta chain derives from a study of blood T cell repertoires in COVID-19. Study-wide context: Collection of acute and convalescent COVID-19 samples took place in the United States, Italy and Spain. Sources were T cells, B-cell-depleted T cells, or PBMCs; the material itself was cDNA or gDNA.

In the source study's methods: Amplifying reference gene primers gave estimates of nucleated cell counts. Sequenced by immunoSEQ multiplex PCR; TCRdb stores in-frame clones only, minus some. From that table come the V and J calls and clone size; the DNA was used to work out D and trimming. The table has about 190,000 clones, roughly 82% seen once. The V end lost 9 bases, the J end lost 3 bases, and 23 bases lay between the germline ends. Germline V gives CDR1 SGHTA, CDR2 FQGNSA. CDR3 size: 16 residues. Seattle's cohort entered during active infection and was followed longitudinally. This chain connects TRBV7-2 to TRBJ2-5; a weak D match, TRBD2 (7 bases). The sequence derives from a woman aged 55-75 years with COVID-19, enrolled during active disease. The sequenced material came from peripheral blood. The CDR3: CASQREWGRDKETQYF. CDR3 coding DNA: TGTGCCAGTCAGAGGGAATGGGGGAGGGACAAAGAGACCCAGTACTTC.